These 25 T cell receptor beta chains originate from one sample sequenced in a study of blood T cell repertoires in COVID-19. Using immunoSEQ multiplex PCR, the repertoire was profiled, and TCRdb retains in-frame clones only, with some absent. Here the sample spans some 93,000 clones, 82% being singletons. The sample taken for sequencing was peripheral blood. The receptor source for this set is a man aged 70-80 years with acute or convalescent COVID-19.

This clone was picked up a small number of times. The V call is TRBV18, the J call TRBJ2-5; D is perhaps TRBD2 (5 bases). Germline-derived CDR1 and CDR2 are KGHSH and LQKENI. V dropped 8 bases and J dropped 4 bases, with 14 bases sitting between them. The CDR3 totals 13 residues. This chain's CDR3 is CASKLSEGETQYF. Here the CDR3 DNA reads TGTGCCAGCAAACTTTCCGAGGGAGAGACCCAGTACTTC.

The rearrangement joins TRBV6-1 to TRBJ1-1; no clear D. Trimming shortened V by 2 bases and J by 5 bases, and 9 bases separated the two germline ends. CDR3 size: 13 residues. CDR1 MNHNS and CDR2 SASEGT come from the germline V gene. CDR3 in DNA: TGTGCCAGCAGTGAACAACGGAGGACTGAAGCTTTCTTT. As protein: CASSEQRRTEAFF.

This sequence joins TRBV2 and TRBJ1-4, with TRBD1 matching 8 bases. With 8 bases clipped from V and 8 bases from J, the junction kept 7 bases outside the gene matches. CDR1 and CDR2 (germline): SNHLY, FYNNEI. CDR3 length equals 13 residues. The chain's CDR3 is CASRQGLYEKLFF. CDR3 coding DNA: TGTGCCAGCCGACAGGGGTTGTACGAAAAACTGTTTTTT.

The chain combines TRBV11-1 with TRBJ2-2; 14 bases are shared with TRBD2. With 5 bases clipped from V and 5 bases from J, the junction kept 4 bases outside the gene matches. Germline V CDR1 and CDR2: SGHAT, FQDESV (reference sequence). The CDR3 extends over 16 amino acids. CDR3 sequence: CASSTTSGRGTGELFF. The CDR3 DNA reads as TGTGCCAGCAGCACGACTAGCGGGAGGGGTACCGGGGAGCTGTTTTTT.

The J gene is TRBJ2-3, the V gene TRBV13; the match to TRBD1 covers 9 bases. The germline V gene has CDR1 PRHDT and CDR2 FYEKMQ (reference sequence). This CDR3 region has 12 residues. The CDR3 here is CAAQGATDTQYF. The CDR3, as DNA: TGTGCGGCACAGGGGGCCACAGATACGCAGTATTTT.

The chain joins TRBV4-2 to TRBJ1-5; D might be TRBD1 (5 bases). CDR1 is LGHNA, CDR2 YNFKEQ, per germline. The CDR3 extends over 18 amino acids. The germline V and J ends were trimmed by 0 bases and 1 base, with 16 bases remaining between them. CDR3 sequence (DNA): TGTGCCAGCAGCCAAGATCCGTGGGGGGGGAAAAGCAATCAGCCCCAGCATTTT. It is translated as CASSQDPWGGKSNQPQHF.

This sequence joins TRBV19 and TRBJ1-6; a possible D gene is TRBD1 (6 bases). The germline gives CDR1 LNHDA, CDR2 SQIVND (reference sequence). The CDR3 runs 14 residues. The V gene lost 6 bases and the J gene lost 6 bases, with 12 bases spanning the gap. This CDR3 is CASRPGGINSPLHF. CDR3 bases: TGTGCCAGTAGGCCTGGGGGCATTAATTCACCCCTCCACTTT.

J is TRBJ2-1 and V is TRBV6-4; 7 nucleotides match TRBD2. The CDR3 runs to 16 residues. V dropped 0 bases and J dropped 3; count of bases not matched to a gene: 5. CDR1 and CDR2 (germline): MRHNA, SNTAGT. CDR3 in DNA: TGTGCCAGCAGTGACTCGTTGCGGGGGAGCTACAATGAGCAGTTCTTC. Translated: CASSDSLRGSYNEQFF.

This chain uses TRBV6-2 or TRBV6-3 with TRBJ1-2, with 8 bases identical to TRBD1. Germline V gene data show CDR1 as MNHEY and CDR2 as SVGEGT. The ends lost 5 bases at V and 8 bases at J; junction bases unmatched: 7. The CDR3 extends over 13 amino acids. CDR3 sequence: CASSASGGRGYTF. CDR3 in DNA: TGTGCCAGCAGTGCCTCAGGGGGCAGGGGCTACACCTTC.

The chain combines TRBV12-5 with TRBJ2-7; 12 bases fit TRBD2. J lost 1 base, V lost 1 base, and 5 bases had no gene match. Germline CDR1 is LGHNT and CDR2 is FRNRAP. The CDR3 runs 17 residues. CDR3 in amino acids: CASGLARTSGDSYEQYF. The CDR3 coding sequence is TGTGCTAGTGGTTTGGCCCGGACTAGCGGGGATTCCTACGAGCAGTACTTC.

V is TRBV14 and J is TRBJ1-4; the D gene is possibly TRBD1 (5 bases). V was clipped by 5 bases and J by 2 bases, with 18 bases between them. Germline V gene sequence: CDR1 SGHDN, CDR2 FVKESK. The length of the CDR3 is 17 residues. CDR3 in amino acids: CASSSSREGRTNEKLFF. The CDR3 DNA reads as TGTGCCAGCAGCTCAAGCAGGGAGGGGCGGACTAATGAAAAACTGTTTTTT.

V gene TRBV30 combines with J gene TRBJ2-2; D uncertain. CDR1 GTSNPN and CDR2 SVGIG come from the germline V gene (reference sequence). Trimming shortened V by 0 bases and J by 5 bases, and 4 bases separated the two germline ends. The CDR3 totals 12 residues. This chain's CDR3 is CAWSVMTGELFF. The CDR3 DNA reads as TGTGCCTGGAGTGTTATGACCGGGGAGCTGTTTTTT.

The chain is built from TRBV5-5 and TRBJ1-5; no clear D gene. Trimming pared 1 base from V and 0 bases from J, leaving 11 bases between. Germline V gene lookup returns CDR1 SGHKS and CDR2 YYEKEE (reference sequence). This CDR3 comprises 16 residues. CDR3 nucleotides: TGTGCCAGCAGCTTGTTTGTAGCGAATAGCAATCAGCCCCAGCATTTT. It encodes CASSLFVANSNQPQHF.

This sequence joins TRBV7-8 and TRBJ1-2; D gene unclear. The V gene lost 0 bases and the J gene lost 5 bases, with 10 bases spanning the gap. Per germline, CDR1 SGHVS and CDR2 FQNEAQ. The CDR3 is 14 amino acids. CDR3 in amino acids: CASSLAVDLYGYTF. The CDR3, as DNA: TGTGCCAGCAGCTTAGCGGTGGACTTATATGGCTACACCTTC. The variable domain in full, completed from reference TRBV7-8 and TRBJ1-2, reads GAGVSQSPRYKVAKRGQDVALRCDPISGHVSLFWYQQALGQGPEFLTYFQNEAQLDKSGLPSDRFFAERPEGSVSTLKIQRTQQEDSAVYLCASSLAVDLYGYTFGSGTRLTVV.

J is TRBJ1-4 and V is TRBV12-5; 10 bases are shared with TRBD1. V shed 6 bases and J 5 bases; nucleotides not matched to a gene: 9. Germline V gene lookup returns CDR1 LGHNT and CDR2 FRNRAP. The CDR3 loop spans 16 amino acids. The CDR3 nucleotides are TGTGCTAGTGGAAAGGGACAGGGGATCCTCAATGAAAAACTGTTTTTT. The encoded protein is CASGKGQGILNEKLFF. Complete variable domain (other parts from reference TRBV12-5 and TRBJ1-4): DARVTQTPRHKVTEMGQEVTMRCQPILGHNTVFWYRQTMMQGLELLAYFRNRAPLDDSGMPKDRFSAEMPDATLATLKIQPSEPRDSAVYFCASGKGQGILNEKLFFGSGTQLSVL.

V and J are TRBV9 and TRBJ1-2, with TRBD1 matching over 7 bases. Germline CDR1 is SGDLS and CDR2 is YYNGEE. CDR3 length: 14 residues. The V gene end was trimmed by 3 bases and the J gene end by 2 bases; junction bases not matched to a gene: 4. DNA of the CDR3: TGTGCCAGCAGCGGACAGGGAACCAACTATGGCTACACCTTC. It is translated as CASSGQGTNYGYTF.

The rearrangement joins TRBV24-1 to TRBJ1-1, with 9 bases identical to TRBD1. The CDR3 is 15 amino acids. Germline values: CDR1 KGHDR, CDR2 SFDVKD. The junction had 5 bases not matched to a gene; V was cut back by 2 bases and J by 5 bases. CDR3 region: CATSDSGTGYTEAFF. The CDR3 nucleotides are TGTGCCACCAGTGATTCCGGGACAGGGTATACTGAAGCTTTCTTT.

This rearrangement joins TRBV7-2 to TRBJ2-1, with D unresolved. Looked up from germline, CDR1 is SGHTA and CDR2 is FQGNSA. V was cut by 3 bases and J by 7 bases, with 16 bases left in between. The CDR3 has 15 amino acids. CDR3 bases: TGTGCCAGCAGCTTGACGCCGAGACAACTTAATGAGCAGTTCTTC. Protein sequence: CASSLTPRQLNEQFF.

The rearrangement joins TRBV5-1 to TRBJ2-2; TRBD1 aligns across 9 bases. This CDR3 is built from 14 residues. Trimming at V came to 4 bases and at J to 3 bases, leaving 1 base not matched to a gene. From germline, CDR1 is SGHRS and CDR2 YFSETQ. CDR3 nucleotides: TGCGCCAGCAGCCGGACAGGGGACACCGGGGAGCTGTTTTTT. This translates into CASSRTGDTGELFF.

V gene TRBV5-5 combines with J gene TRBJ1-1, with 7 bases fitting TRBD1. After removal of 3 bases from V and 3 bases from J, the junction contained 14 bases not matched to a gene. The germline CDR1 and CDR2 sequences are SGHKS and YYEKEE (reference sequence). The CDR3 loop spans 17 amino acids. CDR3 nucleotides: TGTGCCAGCAGCTCTCGGGGACACAGGGGTACAGACACTGAAGCTTTCTTT. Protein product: CASSSRGHRGTDTEAFF.

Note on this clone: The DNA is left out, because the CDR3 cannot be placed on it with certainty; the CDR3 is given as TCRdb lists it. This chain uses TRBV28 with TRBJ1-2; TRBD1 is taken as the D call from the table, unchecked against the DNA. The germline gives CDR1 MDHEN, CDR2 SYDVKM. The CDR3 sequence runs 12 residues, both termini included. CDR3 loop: CASSSSTVGYTF.

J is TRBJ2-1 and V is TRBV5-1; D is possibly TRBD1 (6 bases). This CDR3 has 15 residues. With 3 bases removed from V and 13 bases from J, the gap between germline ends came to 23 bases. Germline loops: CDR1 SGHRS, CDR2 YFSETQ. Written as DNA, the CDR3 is TGCGCCAGCAGCTCTCAACAGGGAGATGCAATTAGACAGTTCTTC. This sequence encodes CASSSQQGDAIRQFF.

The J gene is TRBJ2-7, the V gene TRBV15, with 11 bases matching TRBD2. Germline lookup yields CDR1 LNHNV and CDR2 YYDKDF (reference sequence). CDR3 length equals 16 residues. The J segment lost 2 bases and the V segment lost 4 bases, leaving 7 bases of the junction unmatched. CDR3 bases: TGTGCCACCAGCATAAGGACTAGCGGGTGGACCTACGAGCAGTACTTC. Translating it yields CATSIRTSGWTYEQYF.

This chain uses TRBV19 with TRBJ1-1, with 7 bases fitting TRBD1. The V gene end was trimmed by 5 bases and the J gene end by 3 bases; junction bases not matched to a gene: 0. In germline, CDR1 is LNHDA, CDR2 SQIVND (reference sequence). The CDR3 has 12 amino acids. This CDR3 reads CASSQGDTEAFF. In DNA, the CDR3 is TGTGCCAGTAGTCAGGGGGACACTGAAGCTTTCTTT.

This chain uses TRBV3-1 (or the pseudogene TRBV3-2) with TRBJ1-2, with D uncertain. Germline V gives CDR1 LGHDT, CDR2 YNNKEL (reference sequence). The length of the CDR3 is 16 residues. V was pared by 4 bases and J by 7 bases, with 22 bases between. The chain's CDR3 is CASSPGGSPATSGYTF. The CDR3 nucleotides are TGTGCCAGCAGCCCAGGTGGGTCACCGGCTACGTCTGGCTACACCTTC.